The clone carrying this T cell receptor beta chain turned up a few times. V lost 3 bases and J 1 base, leaving 13 bases between the germline ends. The germline V gene encodes CDR1 MGHDK and CDR2 SYGVNS. This CDR3 comprises 15 residues. The library targeted TCRbeta and was prepared with unique molecular identifiers. TCRdb used MiXCR to reprocess the PCR reads, holding one entry per CDR3 protein. The data hold around 370,000 distinct CDR3 sequences, with about a sixth observed a single time. These data originate in a study of T-cell reconstitution after alpha-beta-depleted transplantation in children. The TCR was taken from a male patient between 2 and 10 years old who had a stem cell transplant for acute lymphoblastic leukemia, so the T cells may come from the graft donor. The source was PBMCs, mostly from graft donor cells, collected 360 days after TCRalphabeta/CD19-depleted stem cell transplant. This chain links TRBV25-1 with TRBJ2-7; tentative D call: TRBD1 (6 bases). CDR3 in amino acids: CASSEFRGRSYEQYF. DNA of the CDR3: TGTGCCAGCAGTGAGTTCAGGGGCAGATCCTACGAGCAGTACTTC.